The 18 T cell receptor beta chains presented below share a single source sample, sequenced in a study of post-analysis software for immune sequencing data. Researchers reported that TCR beta cDNA libraries carried unique molecular identifiers. TCRdb recomputed calls from the PCR reads with MiXCR, one row per CDR3 protein. The profile covers hundreds of thousands of distinct CDR3 sequences, with about 27% appearing a single time and about 0.5% taken by the ten largest. Antigens of these TCRs are unknown. Study outcomes and limitations: In patients, about five TRBV segments were more frequent than in controls, with TRBV5-6, TRBV5-1 and TRBV20-1 among them.

The sample consisted of blood. The receptors were gathered from a girl between 10 and 17 years old with multiple sclerosis.

Many counts were recorded for this clonotype. The chain couples TRBV4-2 to TRBJ2-7; weak D call: TRBD2 (6 bases). The germline V gene encodes CDR1 LGHNA and CDR2 YNFKEQ. The V end lost 4 bases, the J end lost 0 bases, and 16 bases lay between the germline ends. CDR3 length equals 16 residues. The CDR3 DNA reads TGTGCCAGCAGCCGGGAGGACGTTTCGCCCTCCTACGAGCAGTACTTC. Its protein product is CASSREDVSPSYEQYF.

The chain joins TRBV14 to TRBJ1-2; 7 positions match TRBD1. Losses at the gene ends were 1 base for V and 5 bases for J; bases not matched to a gene: 4. Germline V lookup: CDR1 SGHDN, CDR2 FVKESK. The CDR3 extends over 14 amino acids. The CDR3 DNA sequence: TGTGCCAGCAGCCAAGTAACGGGACAGTATGGCTACACCTTC. Translation: CASSQVTGQYGYTF.

This clonotype was seen a few times. The chain uses TRBV6-1 and TRBJ1-2; no clear D gene. The CDR3 spans 11 residues. V lost 6 bases, J lost 9 bases, and 11 bases lay in between. CDR1 MNHNS and CDR2 SASEGT come from the germline V gene. Here the CDR3 reads CASRRGFSYTF. Written as DNA, the CDR3 is TGTGCCAGCAGGAGAGGGTTTAGCTACACCTTC.

CDR3 region: CASSLRTGGHIQYF. CDR3 coding DNA: TGTGCCAGCAGCCTCAGGACAGGGGGACACATTCAGTACTTC. The chain employs TRBV6-5 and TRBJ2-4, with 10 positions matching TRBD1. V gave up 6 bases and J gave up 8 bases; unmatched junction bases: 7. The germline gives CDR1 MNHEY, CDR2 SVGAGI. The CDR3 sequence is 14 residues long.

This clonotype has a handful of counts. This chain connects TRBV20-1 to TRBJ1-5; D not resolved. Trimming stripped 1 base from V and 0 bases from J, with 10 bases between. CDR1 is DFQATT, CDR2 SNEGSKA, per germline (reference sequence). CDR3 length: 15 amino acids. This CDR3 is CSARVRKYSNQPQHF. CDR3 bases: TGCAGTGCTAGAGTAAGAAAGTATAGCAATCAGCCCCAGCATTTT.

V is TRBV9 and J is TRBJ2-3, with 11 positions matching TRBD2. Germline lookup yields CDR1 SGDLS and CDR2 YYNGEE. The V and J ends lost 5 bases and 2 bases, in that order; junction bases with no gene match: 10. This CDR3 has 17 residues. This CDR3 is CASSKIGGLAATDTQYF. CDR3 in DNA: TGTGCCAGCAGTAAAATAGGGGGACTAGCGGCCACAGATACGCAGTATTTT.

Only a few counts were recorded for this clonotype. The chain is built from TRBV7-9 and TRBJ2-7; 11 nucleotides match TRBD2. The J call may not be correct, given that the DNA end is closer to TRBJ2-5. Germline V gives CDR1 SEHNR, CDR2 FQNEAQ (reference sequence). This CDR3 region has 15 residues. This CDR3 reads CASSSGTSGWETQYF. In nucleotides, the CDR3 is TGTGCCAGCAGCTCGGGGACTAGCGGATGGGAGACCCAGTACTTC.

The rearrangement links TRBV7-6 to TRBJ2-6; weak D call: TRBD1 (5 bases). The ends were cut back, 1 base at V and 0 bases at J, with 16 bases in the middle. CDR1 and CDR2 (germline): SGHVS, FNYEAQ. The CDR3 spans 19 residues. CDR3 sequence: CASSLEGWGWDSGANVLTF. CDR3 DNA sequence: TGTGCCAGCAGCTTAGAGGGTTGGGGCTGGGACTCTGGGGCCAACGTCCTGACTTTC.

The chain is built from TRBV18 and TRBJ2-7, with 10 bases fitting TRBD1. V lost 8 bases, J lost 0 bases, and 10 bases stayed unmatched. CDR1 and CDR2 from the germline V gene are KGHSH and LQKENI. This CDR3 has 16 amino acids. In nucleotides, the CDR3 is TGTGCCAGCCCACGGGAGACAGGGGGCGCCTCCTACGAGCAGTACTTC. This sequence encodes CASPRETGGASYEQYF.

J is TRBJ2-1 and V is TRBV5-5; 8 positions agree with TRBD1. J gave up 4 bases and V 2 bases, and 5 bases lay outside the gene matches. This CDR3 comprises 15 residues. Germline V gene lookup returns CDR1 SGHKS and CDR2 YYEKEE (reference sequence). The CDR3 spells CASSFRDRQYNEQFF. CDR3 nucleotide sequence: TGTGCCAGCAGCTTCCGGGACAGGCAATACAATGAGCAGTTCTTC.

The table lists this clonotype with many counts. The chain couples TRBV5-1 to TRBJ2-1; possibly TRBD2 for D (5 bases). V lost 0 bases, J lost 8 bases, and 15 bases lay in between. The CDR3 is 15 residues long. Germline-derived CDR1 and CDR2 are SGHRS and YFSETQ. CDR3 sequence (DNA): TGCGCCAGCAGCTTGGACGGGGTCGGAGCGGATGAGCAGTTCTTC. This translates into CASSLDGVGADEQFF. Full variable domain (outside the CDR3, taken from reference TRBV5-1 and TRBJ2-1): KAGVTQTPRYLIKTRGQQVTLSCSPISGHRSVSWYQQTPGQGLQFLFEYFSETQRNKGNFPGRFSGRQFSNSRSEMNVSTLELGDSALYLCASSLDGVGADEQFFGPGTRLTVL.

The chain has TRBV20-1 and TRBJ2-3; D is unclear. CDR1 and CDR2 from the germline V gene are DFQATT and SNEGSKA (reference sequence). CDR3 length equals 13 residues. With 2 bases removed from V and 2 bases from J, the gap between germline ends came to 8 bases. CDR3 amino acids: CSARPGHTDTQYF. CDR3 in DNA: TGCAGTGCTAGACCGGGCCACACAGATACGCAGTATTTT.

This clonotype occurred a few times. This chain uses TRBV20-1 with TRBJ1-6, with D perhaps matching TRBD1 (5 bases). Germline-derived CDR1 and CDR2 are DFQATT and SNEGSKA (reference sequence). The CDR3 contains 14 residues. Trimming removed 2 bases at V and 7 bases at J, with 12 bases between. The CDR3 DNA is TGCAGTGCTAGATCGACAGTTCCGAATTCACCCCTCCACTTT. Protein sequence: CSARSTVPNSPLHF.

This clonotype was observed a handful of times. V usage is TRBV6-5 and J usage is TRBJ1-2, with D possibly matching TRBD1 (6 bases). The CDR3 is made up of 14 amino acids. Trimming shortened V by 1 base and J by 2 bases, and 8 bases separated the two germline ends. Germline V gene data show CDR1 as MNHEY and CDR2 as SVGAGI. The DNA of the CDR3 is TGTGCCAGCAGTTACTTCGGACAGAACTATGGCTACACCTTC. It codes for CASSYFGQNYGYTF.

This chain connects TRBV6-1 to TRBJ1-1; a weak D match, TRBD1 (6 bases). V lost 6 bases and J 5 bases, leaving 16 bases between the germline ends. Germline V lookup: CDR1 MNHNS, CDR2 SASEGT. CDR3 length equals 14 residues. As DNA, the CDR3 is TGTGCCAGCAGGGAACTCACACAGGGAACTGAAGCTTTCTTT. Translating it yields CASRELTQGTEAFF.

The chain joins TRBV5-1 to TRBJ2-1, with D perhaps TRBD2 (6 bases). This CDR3 has 13 residues. V was pared by 5 bases and J by 9 bases, with 15 bases between. The germline V gene encodes CDR1 SGHRS and CDR2 YFSETQ. DNA of the CDR3: TGCGCCAGCAGATTTACGGGAGCAAGTGAGCAGTTCTTC. This sequence encodes CASRFTGASEQFF.

This clonotype was observed a single time. The chain employs TRBV5-1 and TRBJ1-1, with TRBD1 as a possible D gene (6 bases). Germline-derived CDR1 and CDR2 are SGHRS and YFSETQ. The CDR3 length is 15 residues. Trimming shortened V by 3 bases and J by 8 bases, and 20 bases separated the two germline ends. DNA for the CDR3: TGCGCCAGCAGCTCAGGGGATACCAACAGGGCGGAAGCTTTCTTT. Translating gives CASSSGDTNRAEAFF.

This clonotype has ten or more counts. The chain recombines TRBV29-1 with TRBJ2-3; D call uncertain. The CDR3 has 11 residues. Germline V lookup: CDR1 SQVTM, CDR2 ANQGSEA. V was trimmed by 7 bases and J by 6 bases, leaving 11 bases between them. The CDR3 spells CSASHGDTQYF. CDR3 nucleotide sequence: TGCAGCGCCTCGCATGGGGATACGCAGTATTTT.